Below are 32 T cell receptor beta chains sequenced from a single sample in a study of T cell changes during pregnancy in multiple sclerosis. Produced via immunoSEQ multiplex PCR; TCRdb's table is partial and in-frame only. The data hold approximately 48,000 clones, with 94% observed a single time. The sequencing here drew on CD4+ T cells from peripheral blood mononuclear cells, taken in the second trimester of pregnancy. The receptors originated from a female donor with multiple sclerosis, enrolled in a pregnancy study.

The rearrangement links TRBV7-8 to TRBJ2-4; no reliable D call. CDR3 length: 14 residues. Germline values: CDR1 SGHVS, CDR2 FQNEAQ. V lost 3 bases, J lost 6 bases, and 12 bases lay in between. The chain's CDR3 is CASSLTVTRNIQYF. The CDR3 nucleotides are TGTGCCAGCAGCTTGACGGTGACACGAAACATTCAGTACTTC.

The gene calls are TRBV5-4 and TRBJ2-2; 7 positions match TRBD1. CDR3 length equals 15 residues. Germline CDR1 is SGHNT and CDR2 is YYREEE (reference sequence). J was trimmed by 5 bases and V by 1 base; bases with no gene match: 5. As DNA, the CDR3 is TGTGCCAGCAGCTTGTCAGGGGGTTCGACCGGGGAGCTGTTTTTT. Its protein product is CASSLSGGSTGELFF.

The rearrangement links TRBV11-2 to TRBJ1-3, with D hard to call. Germline V gene sequence: CDR1 SGHAT, CDR2 FQNNGV. Trimming stripped 5 bases from V and 0 bases from J, with 11 bases between. There are 15 residues in the CDR3. The CDR3 DNA reads TGTGCCAGCAGCGTCCAACAGCTCTCTGGAAACACCATATATTTT. Its translation is CASSVQQLSGNTIYF.

The J gene is TRBJ2-5, the V gene TRBV7-3; the D gene is possibly TRBD2 (6 bases). The CDR3 extends over 16 amino acids. In germline, CDR1 is SGHTA, CDR2 FQGTGA. V lost 0 bases and J 3 bases, leaving 14 bases between the germline ends. For the CDR3, the DNA is TGTGCCAGCAGCTTAACTGCGGGGCCCGGAGAAGAGACCCAGTACTTC. It is translated as CASSLTAGPGEETQYF.

The chain joins TRBV30 to TRBJ2-1; D ambiguous. V was pared by 2 bases and J by 7 bases, with 6 bases between. CDR3 size: 11 residues. The germline V gene encodes CDR1 GTSNPN and CDR2 SVGIG (reference sequence). The CDR3 reads CAWSRENEQFF. CDR3 DNA: TGTGCCTGGAGTAGAGAGAATGAGCAGTTCTTC. The entire variable domain, with the rest obtained from reference TRBV30 and TRBJ2-1, is as follows: SQTIHQWPATLVQPVGSPLSLECTVEGTSNPNLYWYRQAAGRGLQLLFYSVGIGQISSEVPQNLSASRPQDRQFILSSKKLLLSDSGFYLCAWSRENEQFFGPGTRLTVL.

This sequence joins TRBV7-2 and TRBJ1-4; D not resolved. The CDR3 runs 14 residues. Germline V lookup: CDR1 SGHTA, CDR2 FQGNSA. The V gene lost 3 bases and the J gene lost 5 bases, with 10 bases spanning the gap. The DNA of the CDR3 is TGTGCCAGCAGCTTGGGGAGTGGGAATGAAAAACTGTTTTTT. It is translated as CASSLGSGNEKLFF.

The chain couples TRBV6-1 to TRBJ2-5, with TRBD2 matching over 7 bases. Unmatched junction bases numbered 7, after V lost 7 bases and J lost 2 bases. Per the germline V gene, CDR1 is MNHNS and CDR2 is SASEGT. This CDR3 has 14 amino acids. The CDR3 coding sequence is TGTGCCAGCACCCAGTGGGGGGGGCAAGAGACCCAGTACTTC. Protein product: CASTQWGGQETQYF.

The chain couples TRBV30 to TRBJ1-2, with D tentatively TRBD1 (5 bases). This CDR3 is 14 amino acids long. Deletions cut 2 bases from V and 1 base from J, with 11 bases between. CDR1 is GTSNPN, CDR2 SVGIG, per germline (reference sequence). The CDR3 DNA sequence: TGTGCCTGGAGTACCGGTAGGGGTAACTATGGCTACACCTTC. Encoded protein: CAWSTGRGNYGYTF.

V and J are TRBV6-6 and TRBJ2-3, with 8 bases aligning to TRBD1. V shed 2 bases and J 1 base; nucleotides not matched to a gene: 5. Germline values: CDR1 MNHNY, CDR2 SVGAGI (reference sequence). The CDR3 has 16 amino acids. The CDR3 loop is CASSYHDRGGTDTQYF. DNA for the CDR3: TGTGCCAGCAGTTACCACGACAGGGGAGGCACAGATACGCAGTATTTT.

The chain joins TRBV30 to TRBJ2-2; 12 nucleotides line up with TRBD2. There are 17 residues in the CDR3. CDR1 GTSNPN and CDR2 SVGIG come from the germline V gene (reference sequence). The V gene end was trimmed by 0 bases and the J gene end by 6 bases; junction bases not matched to a gene: 8. The CDR3 nucleotides are TGTGCCTGGAGTGTACGGCTAGCGGGGGGGCTTGCCGGGGAGCTGTTTTTT. It codes for CAWSVRLAGGLAGELFF.

The chain joins TRBV19 to TRBJ2-7; TRBD1 matches at 8 bases. V trimming: 3 bases; J trimming: 1 base; junction bases outside the gene matches: 5. Germline CDR1 reads LNHDA; CDR2 reads SQIVND (reference sequence). This CDR3 region has 15 residues. CDR3 amino acids: CASSIPGQASYEQYF. Written as DNA, the CDR3 is TGTGCCAGTAGTATCCCGGGACAGGCTTCCTACGAGCAGTACTTC.

CDR3 nucleotide sequence: TGTGCCAGCAGCTTAGCGGGGCACTACAATGAGCAGTTCTTC. Residues: CASSLAGHYNEQFF. The V and J genes are TRBV7-8 and TRBJ2-1; D is possibly TRBD1 (5 bases). Germline CDR1 is SGHVS and CDR2 is FQNEAQ. This CDR3 is 14 amino acids long. Trimming left V 0 bases short and J 3 bases short, with 6 bases between.

This rearrangement joins TRBV6-1 to TRBJ1-6; D might be TRBD1 (5 bases). The CDR3 has 13 amino acids. V shed 11 bases and J shed 11 bases, with 19 bases lying between them. The germline V gene has CDR1 MNHNS and CDR2 SASEGT. The CDR3 DNA is TGTGCCCTTAGTGGGCCAGGGTACCCACCCCTCCACTTT. Protein sequence: CALSGPGYPPLHF.

The chain combines TRBV10-3 with TRBJ2-2; 8 nucleotides agree with TRBD1. V lost 6 bases to trimming and J lost 6 bases; unmatched junction nucleotides: 3. Germline V lookup: CDR1 ENHRY, CDR2 SYGVKD. CDR3 size: 13 residues. Here the CDR3 DNA reads TGTGCCATCAGGGGACAGGCCGCCGGGGAGCTGTTTTTT. It encodes CAIRGQAAGELFF.

The genes are TRBV29-1 and TRBJ2-1; TRBD1 matches 8 bases. Germline CDR1 and CDR2: SQVTM and ANQGSEA. This CDR3 is 14 amino acids long. With 3 bases clipped from V and 6 bases from J, the junction kept 7 bases outside the gene matches. CDR3 loop: CSVDRGRLRNEQFF. In DNA, the CDR3 is TGCAGCGTTGACAGGGGGCGGCTCCGCAATGAGCAGTTCTTC.

The genes are TRBV5-1 and TRBJ2-2, with 8 positions matching TRBD2. Trimming took 7 bases from V and 6 from J; bases not matched to a gene: 11. The CDR3 runs to 15 residues. Germline values: CDR1 SGHRS, CDR2 YFSETQ. The CDR3 DNA reads as TGCGCCAGCCGTCGGGGGGGGCCATCTTCCGGGGAGCTGTTTTTT. Translating it yields CASRRGGPSSGELFF.

J is TRBJ1-2 and V is TRBV19, with D perhaps matching TRBD1 (6 bases). Trimming shortened V by 3 bases and J by 0 bases, and 11 bases separated the two germline ends. The CDR3 covers 15 residues. Germline CDR1 LNHDA, CDR2 SQIVND (reference sequence). CDR3 sequence: CASSIGQHSNYGYTF. The CDR3 DNA is TGTGCCAGTAGTATCGGACAGCATTCTAACTATGGCTACACCTTC. The whole variable domain, filled in from reference TRBV19 and TRBJ1-2, reads DGGITQSPKYLFRKEGQNVTLSCEQNLNHDAMYWYRQDPGQGLRLIYYSQIVNDFQKGDIAEGYSVSREKKESFPLTVTSAQKNPTAFYLCASSIGQHSNYGYTFGSGTRLTVV.

The chain has TRBV12-5 and TRBJ1-2; D is uncertain. The V gene lost 6 bases and the J gene lost 5 bases, with 7 bases spanning the gap. CDR1 LGHNT and CDR2 FRNRAP come from the germline V gene. The CDR3 is 11 amino acids. DNA of the CDR3: TGTGCTAGTGGAGCGGGGTATGGCTACACCTTC. This codes for CASGAGYGYTF.

The genes are TRBV5-6 and TRBJ2-3; 10 nucleotides agree with TRBD2. V shed 5 bases, J shed 2 bases, and the junction held 8 bases outside the gene matches. This CDR3 has 16 amino acids. The germline V gene encodes CDR1 SGHDT and CDR2 YYEEEE. CDR3: CASRGDSGGYTDTQYF. CDR3 sequence (DNA): TGTGCCAGCAGGGGAGATAGCGGGGGGTACACAGATACGCAGTATTTT.

The chain uses TRBV6-1 and TRBJ1-2; no clear D gene. Deletions cut 4 bases from V and 5 bases from J, with 8 bases between. The CDR3 length is 12 residues. Looked up from germline, CDR1 is MNHNS and CDR2 is SASEGT. CDR3 sequence (DNA): TGTGCCAGCAGTGCTACGGTGTATGGCTACACCTTC. This encodes CASSATVYGYTF.

In nucleotides, the CDR3 is TGCGCCAGCAGCCAAGTGAGGGTCCAGCTGGTCCTACCAGATACGCAGTATTTT. Amino acid sequence: CASSQVRVQLVLPDTQYF. The chain recombines TRBV4-3 with TRBJ2-3; tentative D call: TRBD2 (5 bases). The ends were cut back, 1 base at V and 4 bases at J, with 21 bases in the middle. The CDR3 runs 18 residues. Germline assignment: CDR1 LGHNA and CDR2 YSLEER.

The rearrangement joins TRBV7-9 to TRBJ1-1, with D possibly matching TRBD1 (5 bases). From germline, CDR1 is SEHNR and CDR2 FQNEAQ (reference sequence). V was clipped by 1 base and J by 3 bases, with 15 bases between them. The CDR3 runs 16 residues. The CDR3 reads CASSLVVGIGDTEAFF. CDR3 in DNA: TGTGCCAGCAGCTTAGTCGTAGGGATAGGGGACACTGAAGCTTTCTTT.

The chain recombines TRBV6-6 with TRBJ2-3, with TRBD2 matching 15 bases. Germline CDR1 MNHNY, CDR2 SVGAGI (reference sequence). There are 16 residues in the CDR3. V shed 6 bases and J 3 bases; nucleotides not matched to a gene: 4. CDR3 sequence (DNA): TGTGCCAGCAGGGCGGGACTAGCGGGGGGAACAGATACGCAGTATTTT. As protein: CASRAGLAGGTDTQYF.

This chain connects TRBV6-1 to TRBJ2-4; TRBD2 matches 7 bases. Germline trimming cut 6 bases from V and 5 bases from J; bases unmatched to any gene: 10. Germline loops: CDR1 MNHNS, CDR2 SASEGT. The CDR3 is 15 amino acids. CDR3 DNA: TGTGCCAGCAGACAGCGTGGGGGGGACCAAAACATTCAGTACTTC. Translation: CASRQRGGDQNIQYF.

This chain connects TRBV4-3 to TRBJ2-2; D is possibly TRBD2 (5 bases). Germline V gene data show CDR1 as LGHNA and CDR2 as YSLEER. The germline V and J ends were trimmed by 4 bases and 4 bases, with 13 bases remaining between them. The CDR3 runs 15 residues. The CDR3 DNA reads TGCGCCAGCAGCCTTTCGCGGGCGCTCACCGGGGAGCTGTTTTTT. Translated: CASSLSRALTGELFF.

The count of this clone is one. This chain connects TRBV4-1 to TRBJ2-5, with D possibly TRBD2 on 6 matching bases. Trimming took 4 bases from V and 1 from J, leaving 10 bases between them. Germline V gives CDR1 MGHRA, CDR2 YSYEKL. The CDR3 runs 14 residues. The CDR3 loop is CASSLGGPQETQYF. As DNA, the CDR3 is TGCGCCAGCAGCCTCGGAGGGCCCCAAGAGACCCAGTACTTC.

The chain has TRBV2 and TRBJ1-1, with D hard to call. V was clipped by 8 bases and J by 2 bases, with 15 bases between them. CDR3 size: 14 residues. Germline V gives CDR1 SNHLY, CDR2 FYNNEI. The CDR3 region is CASARYGRNTEAFF. The CDR3 region has the DNA TGTGCCAGCGCTCGTTATGGGAGAAACACTGAAGCTTTCTTT.

This sequence joins TRBV4-3 and TRBJ2-7; D possibly corresponds to TRBD1 (6 bases). From germline, CDR1 is LGHNA and CDR2 YSLEER. The CDR3 extends over 15 amino acids. Trimming took off 1 base at V and 3 bases at J, with 13 bases between the two ends. This CDR3 reads CASSQVAGVIYEQYF. The CDR3 DNA reads TGCGCCAGCAGCCAAGTGGCAGGGGTTATCTACGAGCAGTACTTC.

The table lists this clone with a count of one. This chain links TRBV4-1 with TRBJ1-6; 9 bases fit TRBD1. Germline CDR1 MGHRA, CDR2 YSYEKL. The junction had 19 bases not matched to a gene; V was cut back by 1 base and J by 6 bases. The CDR3 runs 21 residues. The CDR3 spells CASSQASNFPGQGPFNSPLHF. The CDR3 DNA follows: TGCGCCAGCAGCCAAGCATCAAATTTCCCGGGACAGGGACCATTTAATTCACCCCTCCACTTT.

This chain links TRBV6-1 with TRBJ1-1; D perhaps matches TRBD1 (5 bases). The CDR3 consists of 14 residues. Germline V gene data show CDR1 as MNHNS and CDR2 as SASEGT. V lost 6 bases, J lost 4 bases, and 15 bases lay in between. CDR3 in DNA: TGTGCCAGCAGAGACCAGGGTGTTGGCACTGAAGCTTTCTTT. Translation: CASRDQGVGTEAFF.

This clone appeared a single time. This chain links TRBV7-2 with TRBJ1-3; 9 bases are shared with TRBD1. Germline V CDR1 and CDR2: SGHTA, FQGNSA. The trim removed 5 bases at V and 1 base at J, leaving 6 bases unmatched. The CDR3 is 16 residues long. The CDR3 DNA sequence: TGTGCCAGCAGCGTCTCCGGGACAGGGTCTGGAAACACCATATATTTT. Its protein product is CASSVSGTGSGNTIYF.

This chain joins TRBV10-3 and TRBJ1-6; TRBD1 aligns across 7 bases. Trimming took 10 bases from V and 14 from J; bases not matched to a gene: 17. Germline loops: CDR1 ENHRY, CDR2 SYGVKD. This CDR3 has 14 residues. CDR3 nucleotides: TGTGCCACCGGACAGGCCTTAGATGTGATAGCCCTCCACTTT. It codes for CATGQALDVIALHF.